The sequence of this T cell receptor beta chain was determined in a study of T cells after yellow fever vaccination. This clonotype occurred many times. TCRdb re-called the 5' RACE reads through MiXCR, storing one row per CDR3 protein. The table shows around 320,000 distinct CDR3 sequences, with 3.5% to 4.5% occurring only once. The germline V gene has CDR1 ENHRY and CDR2 SYGVKD. The CDR3 is made up of 13 amino acids. V lost 3 bases and J lost 7, with 9 bases in between. The sequence was obtained from a man aged 18 to 30 who received the YFV17D yellow fever vaccine. The specimen comprised PBMCs, sampled 15 days after the yellow fever booster vaccination. The rearrangement joins TRBV10-3 to TRBJ2-2; no clear D. CDR3 loop: CAISDDGVGELFF. In DNA form, the CDR3 reads TGTGCCATCAGTGATGATGGGGTCGGGGAGCTGTTTTTT.